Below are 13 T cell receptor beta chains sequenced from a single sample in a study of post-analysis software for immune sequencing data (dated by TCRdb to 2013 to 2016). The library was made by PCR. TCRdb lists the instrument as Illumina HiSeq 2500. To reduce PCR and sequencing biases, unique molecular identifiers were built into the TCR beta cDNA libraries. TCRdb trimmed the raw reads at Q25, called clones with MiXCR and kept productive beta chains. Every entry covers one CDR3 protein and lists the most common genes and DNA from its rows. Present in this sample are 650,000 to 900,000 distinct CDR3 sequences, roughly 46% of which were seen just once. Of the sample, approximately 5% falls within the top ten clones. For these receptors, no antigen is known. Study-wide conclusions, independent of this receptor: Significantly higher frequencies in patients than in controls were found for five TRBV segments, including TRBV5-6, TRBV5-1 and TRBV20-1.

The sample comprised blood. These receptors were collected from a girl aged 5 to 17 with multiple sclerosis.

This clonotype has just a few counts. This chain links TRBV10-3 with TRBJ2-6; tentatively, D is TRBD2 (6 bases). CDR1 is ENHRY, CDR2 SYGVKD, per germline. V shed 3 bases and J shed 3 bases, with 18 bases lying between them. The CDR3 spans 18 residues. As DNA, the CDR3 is TGTGCCATCAGTGATATCCAGACGGGACTTGGTGGGGCCAACGTCCTGACTTTC. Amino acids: CAISDIQTGLGGANVLTF.

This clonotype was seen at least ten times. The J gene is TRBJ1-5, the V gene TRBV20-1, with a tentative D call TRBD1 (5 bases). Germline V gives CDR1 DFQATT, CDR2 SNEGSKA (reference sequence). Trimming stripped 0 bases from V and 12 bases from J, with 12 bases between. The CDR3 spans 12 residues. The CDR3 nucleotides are TGCAGTGCTAGAGAGGAGGGGACGCTCCAGCATTTT. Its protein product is CSAREEGTLQHF.

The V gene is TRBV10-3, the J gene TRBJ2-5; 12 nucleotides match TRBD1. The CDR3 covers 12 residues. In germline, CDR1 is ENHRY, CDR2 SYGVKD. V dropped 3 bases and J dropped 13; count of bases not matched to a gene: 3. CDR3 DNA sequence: TGTGCCATCAGTGAAGGGACAGGGGGCTGGTACTTC. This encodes CAISEGTGGWYF.

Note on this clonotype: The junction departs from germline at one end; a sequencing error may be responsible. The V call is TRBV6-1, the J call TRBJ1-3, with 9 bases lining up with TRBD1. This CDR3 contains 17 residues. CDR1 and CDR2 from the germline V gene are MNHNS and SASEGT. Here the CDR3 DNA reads TGTGCCAGCAGGCTAGGACAGGGGTCTCGTTCTGAAAACACCATATATTTT. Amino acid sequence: CASRLGQGSRSENTIYF.

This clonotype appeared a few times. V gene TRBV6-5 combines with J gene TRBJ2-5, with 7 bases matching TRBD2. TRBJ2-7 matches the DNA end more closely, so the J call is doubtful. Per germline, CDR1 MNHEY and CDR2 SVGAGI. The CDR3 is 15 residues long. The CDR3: CASSYGAGAIDEQYF. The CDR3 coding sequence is TGTGCCAGCAGTTACGGGGCGGGAGCAATCGACGAGCAGTACTTC.

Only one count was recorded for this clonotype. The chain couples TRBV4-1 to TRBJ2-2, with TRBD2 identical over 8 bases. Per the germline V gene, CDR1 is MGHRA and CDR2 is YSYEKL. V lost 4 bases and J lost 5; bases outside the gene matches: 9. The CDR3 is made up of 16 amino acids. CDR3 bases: TGCGCCAGCAGCCTCCATAGCGGGGAGGGTACCGGGGAGCTGTTTTTT. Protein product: CASSLHSGEGTGELFF.

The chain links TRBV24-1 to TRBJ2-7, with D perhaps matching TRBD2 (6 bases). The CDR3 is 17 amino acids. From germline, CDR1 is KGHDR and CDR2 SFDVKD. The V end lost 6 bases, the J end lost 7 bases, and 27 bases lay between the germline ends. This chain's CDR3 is CATSSPSAPGSYNEQYF. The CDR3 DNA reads TGTGCCACCAGTAGTCCTAGCGCCCCAGGTTCCTACAATGAGCAGTACTTC.

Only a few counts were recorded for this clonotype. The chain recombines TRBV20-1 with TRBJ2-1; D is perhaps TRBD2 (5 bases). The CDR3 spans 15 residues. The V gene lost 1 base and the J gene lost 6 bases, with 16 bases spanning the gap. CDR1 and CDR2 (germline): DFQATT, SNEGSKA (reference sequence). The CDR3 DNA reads TGCAGTGCTAGAGGGATTAGTCTAGCCTTCAATGAGCAGTTCTTC. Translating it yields CSARGISLAFNEQFF.

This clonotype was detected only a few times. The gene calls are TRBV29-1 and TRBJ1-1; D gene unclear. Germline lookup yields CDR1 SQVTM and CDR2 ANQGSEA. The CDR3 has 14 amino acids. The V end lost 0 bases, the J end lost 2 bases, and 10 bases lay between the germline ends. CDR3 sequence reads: CSVEDWTGNTEAFF. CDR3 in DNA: TGCAGCGTTGAAGATTGGACGGGTAACACTGAAGCTTTCTTT.

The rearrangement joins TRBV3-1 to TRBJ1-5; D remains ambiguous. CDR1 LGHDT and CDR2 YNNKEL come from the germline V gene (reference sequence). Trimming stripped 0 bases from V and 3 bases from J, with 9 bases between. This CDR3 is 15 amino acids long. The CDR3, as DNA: TGTGCCAGCAGCCAAGATATAAGGGTCAATCAGCCCCAGCATTTT. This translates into CASSQDIRVNQPQHF.

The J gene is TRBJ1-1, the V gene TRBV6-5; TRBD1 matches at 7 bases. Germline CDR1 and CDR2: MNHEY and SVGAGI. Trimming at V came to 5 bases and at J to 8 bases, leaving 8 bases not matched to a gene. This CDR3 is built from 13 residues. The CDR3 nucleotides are TGTGCCAGCAGTCCACCGGGACAGTCCGAAGCTTTCTTT. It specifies CASSPPGQSEAFF.

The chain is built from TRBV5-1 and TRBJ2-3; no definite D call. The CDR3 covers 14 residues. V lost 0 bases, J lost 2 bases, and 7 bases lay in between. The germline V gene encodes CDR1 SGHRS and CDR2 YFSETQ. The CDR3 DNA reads TGCGCCAGCAGCTTGGCCCTGGCCACAGATACGCAGTATTTT. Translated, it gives CASSLALATDTQYF.

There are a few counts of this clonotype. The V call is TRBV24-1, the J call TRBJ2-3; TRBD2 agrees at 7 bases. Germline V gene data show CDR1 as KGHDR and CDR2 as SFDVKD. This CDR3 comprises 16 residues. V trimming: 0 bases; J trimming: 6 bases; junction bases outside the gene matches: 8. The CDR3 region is CATSDLERGGRDTQYF. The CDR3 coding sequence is TGTGCCACCAGTGATTTGGAGCGCGGGGGAAGGGATACGCAGTATTTT.